This T cell receptor beta chain originates from a study of blood T cell repertoires in COVID-19. Across the whole study: The study drew acute and convalescent COVID-19 samples from the United States, Italy and Spain. In each case, the material was cDNA or gDNA derived from T cells, B-cell-depleted T cells, or PBMCs.

Those enrolled in Seattle joined during active infection and were followed longitudinally afterward. Methods used by the authors: How many nucleated cells were present was estimated from reference gene primer amplification. The table came from immunoSEQ multiplex PCR; TCRdb's copy has only in-frame clones and leaves some out. The V and J calls and the clone size are those of that table, but D and trimming were determined from the DNA. This sample yields hundreds of thousands of clones, of which roughly nine tenths are seen a single time; over 0.7% belongs to the top ten. Sequencing input: peripheral blood. This receptor was taken from a man aged 18 to 30 with COVID-19, enrolled during active disease.

CDR3 bases: TGTGCCAGCAGCCGACAGGGGGCCTCCTACAATGAGCAGTTCTTC. Its protein is CASSRQGASYNEQFF. V usage is TRBV11-2 and J usage is TRBJ2-1, with 10 positions matching TRBD1. Germline V gene sequence: CDR1 SGHAT, CDR2 FQNNGV. The CDR3 contains 15 residues. After removal of 5 bases from V and 0 bases from J, the junction contained 1 base not matched to a gene.